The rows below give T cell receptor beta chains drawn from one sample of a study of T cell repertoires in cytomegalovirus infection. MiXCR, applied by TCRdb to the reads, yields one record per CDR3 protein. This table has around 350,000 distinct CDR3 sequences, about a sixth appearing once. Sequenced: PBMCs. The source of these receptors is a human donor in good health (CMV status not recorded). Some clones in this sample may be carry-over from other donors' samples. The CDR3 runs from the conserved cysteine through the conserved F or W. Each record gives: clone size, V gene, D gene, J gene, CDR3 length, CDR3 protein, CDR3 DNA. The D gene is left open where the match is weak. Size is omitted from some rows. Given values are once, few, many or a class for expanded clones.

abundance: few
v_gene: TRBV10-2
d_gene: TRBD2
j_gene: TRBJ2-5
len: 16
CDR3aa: CASRGTSGGFQETQYF
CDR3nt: TGCGCCAGCAGAGGGACTAGCGGGGGATTTCAAGAGACCCAGTACTTC

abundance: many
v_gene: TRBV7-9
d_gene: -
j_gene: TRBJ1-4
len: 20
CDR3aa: CASSQNRDSDRPEPNEKLFF
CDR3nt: TGTGCCAGCAGCCAAAACAGGGACTCAGATAGACCTGAGCCTAATGAAAAACTGTTTTTT

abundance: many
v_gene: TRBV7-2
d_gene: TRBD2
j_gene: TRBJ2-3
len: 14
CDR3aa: CASKAGAGTDTQYF
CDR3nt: TGTGCCAGCAAAGCGGGAGCTGGCACAGATACGCAGTATTTT

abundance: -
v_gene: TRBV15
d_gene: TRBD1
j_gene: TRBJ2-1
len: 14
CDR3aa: CASAWDRGRDEQFF
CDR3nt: TGTGCCAGTGCGTGGGACAGGGGTAGAGATGAGCAGTTCTTC

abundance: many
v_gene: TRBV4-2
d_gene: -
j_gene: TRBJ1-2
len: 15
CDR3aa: CASSPLTGTGYGYTF
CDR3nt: TGTGCCAGCAGCCCCCTCACCGGGACGGGGTATGGCTACACCTTC

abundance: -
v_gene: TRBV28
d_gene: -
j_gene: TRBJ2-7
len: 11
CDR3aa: CASQMGYEQYF
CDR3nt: TGTGCCAGCCAGATGGGATACGAGCAGTACTTC

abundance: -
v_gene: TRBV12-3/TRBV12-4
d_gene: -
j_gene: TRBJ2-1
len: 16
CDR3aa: CASTSSGRALYNEQFF
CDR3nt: TGTGCCAGCACCTCCTCGGGAAGGGCACTCTACAATGAGCAGTTCTTC

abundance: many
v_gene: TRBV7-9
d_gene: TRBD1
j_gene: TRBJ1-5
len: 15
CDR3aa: CASSRTGVSDQPQHF
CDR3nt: TGTGCCAGCAGCCGTACAGGGGTAAGCGATCAGCCCCAGCATTTT

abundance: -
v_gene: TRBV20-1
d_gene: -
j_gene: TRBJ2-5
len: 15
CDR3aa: CSGGTGGGGPSTQYF
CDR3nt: TGCAGTGGCGGGACCGGCGGAGGGGGCCCTTCGACCCAGTACTTC

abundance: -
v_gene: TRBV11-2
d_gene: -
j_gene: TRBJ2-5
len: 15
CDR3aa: CASSPRASTRQTQYF
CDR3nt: TGTGCCAGCAGCCCGCGGGCTAGCACCCGGCAGACCCAGTACTTC

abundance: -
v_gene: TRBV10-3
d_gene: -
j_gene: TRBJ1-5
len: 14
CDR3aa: CAISGQNSNQPQHF
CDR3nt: TGTGCCATCAGTGGACAGAATAGCAATCAGCCCCAGCATTTT